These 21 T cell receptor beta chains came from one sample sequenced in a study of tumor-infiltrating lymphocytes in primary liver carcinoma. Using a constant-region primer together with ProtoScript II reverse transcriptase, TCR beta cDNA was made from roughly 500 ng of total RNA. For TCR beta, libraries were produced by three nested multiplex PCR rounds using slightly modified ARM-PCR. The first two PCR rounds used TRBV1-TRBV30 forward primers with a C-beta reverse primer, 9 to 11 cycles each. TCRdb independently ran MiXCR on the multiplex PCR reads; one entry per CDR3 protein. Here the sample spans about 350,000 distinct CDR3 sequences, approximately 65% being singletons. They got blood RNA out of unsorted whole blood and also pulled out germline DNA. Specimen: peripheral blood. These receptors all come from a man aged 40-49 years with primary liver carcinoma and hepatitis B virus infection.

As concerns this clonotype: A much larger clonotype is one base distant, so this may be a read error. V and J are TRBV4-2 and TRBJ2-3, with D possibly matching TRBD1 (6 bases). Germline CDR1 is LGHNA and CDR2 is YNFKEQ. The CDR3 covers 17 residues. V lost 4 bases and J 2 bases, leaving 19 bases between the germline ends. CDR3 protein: CASSPLVGATNTDTQYF. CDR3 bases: TGTGCCAGCAGCCCCCTAGTGGGGGCAACCAACACAGATACGCAGTATTTT.

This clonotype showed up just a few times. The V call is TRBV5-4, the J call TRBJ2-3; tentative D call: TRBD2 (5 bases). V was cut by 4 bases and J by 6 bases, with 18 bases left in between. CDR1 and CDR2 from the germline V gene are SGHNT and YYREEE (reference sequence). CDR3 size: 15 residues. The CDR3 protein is CASSLTSVTTDTQYF. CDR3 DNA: TGTGCCAGCAGCCTTACTAGTGTAACGACGGATACGCAGTATTTT.

The DNA for the CDR3 is TGTGCCAGCAGCTCCGTAATAGGAGTGAGCGGGAGTACGCAGCCGTACGAGCAGTACTTC. Translation gives CASSSVIGVSGSTQPYEQYF. The chain uses TRBV7-9 and TRBJ2-7; TRBD2 agrees at 8 bases. Germline CDR1 reads SEHNR; CDR2 reads FQNEAQ (reference sequence). The CDR3 length is 20 residues. V lost 4 bases to trimming and J lost 4 bases; unmatched junction nucleotides: 24.

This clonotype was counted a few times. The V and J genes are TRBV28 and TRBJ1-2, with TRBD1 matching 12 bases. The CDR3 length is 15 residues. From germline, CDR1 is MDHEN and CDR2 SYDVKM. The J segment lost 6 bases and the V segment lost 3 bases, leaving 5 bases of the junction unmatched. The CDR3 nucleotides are TGTGCCAGCAGTTTTGGGACAGGGGGCCTTAATGGCTACACCTTC. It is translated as CASSFGTGGLNGYTF.

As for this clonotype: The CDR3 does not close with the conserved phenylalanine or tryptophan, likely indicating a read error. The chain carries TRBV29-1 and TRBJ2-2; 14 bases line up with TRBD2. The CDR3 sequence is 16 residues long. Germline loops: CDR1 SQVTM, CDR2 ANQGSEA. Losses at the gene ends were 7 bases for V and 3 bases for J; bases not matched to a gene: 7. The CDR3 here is CSAWGTSGSDTGELFV. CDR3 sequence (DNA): TGCAGCGCTTGGGGGACTAGCGGGAGTGACACCGGGGAGCTGTTTGTT.

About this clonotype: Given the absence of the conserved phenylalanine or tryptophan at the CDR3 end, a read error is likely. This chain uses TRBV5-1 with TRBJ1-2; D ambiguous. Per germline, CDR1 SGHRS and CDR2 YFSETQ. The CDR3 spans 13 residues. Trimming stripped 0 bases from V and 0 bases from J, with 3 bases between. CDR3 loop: CASSLGSNYGYTV. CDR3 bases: TGCGCCAGCAGCTTGGGGTCTAACTATGGCTACACCGTC.

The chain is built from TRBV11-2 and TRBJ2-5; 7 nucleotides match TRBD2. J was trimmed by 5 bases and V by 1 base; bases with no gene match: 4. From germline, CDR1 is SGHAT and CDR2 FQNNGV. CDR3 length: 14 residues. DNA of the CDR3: TGTGCCAGCAGCTTAGCGGGAGGTTATGAGACCCAGTACTTC. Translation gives CASSLAGGYETQYF.

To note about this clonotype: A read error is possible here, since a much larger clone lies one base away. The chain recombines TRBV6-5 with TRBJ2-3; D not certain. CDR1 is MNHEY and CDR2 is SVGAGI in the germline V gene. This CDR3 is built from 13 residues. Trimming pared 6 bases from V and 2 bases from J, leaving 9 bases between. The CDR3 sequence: CASSRYFTDTQYF. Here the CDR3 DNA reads TGTGCCAGCAGCAGGTATTTCACAGATACGCAGTATTTT.

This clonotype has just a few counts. In DNA, the CDR3 is TGTGCCAGCAGTTACTCGCAACGGACCCTTTATAATTCACCCCTCCACTTT. Encoded protein: CASSYSQRTLYNSPLHF. The chain couples TRBV6-5 to TRBJ1-6, with D unresolved. The CDR3 is made up of 17 amino acids. Trimming removed 0 bases at V and 4 bases at J, with 13 bases between. The germline V gene encodes CDR1 MNHEY and CDR2 SVGAGI.

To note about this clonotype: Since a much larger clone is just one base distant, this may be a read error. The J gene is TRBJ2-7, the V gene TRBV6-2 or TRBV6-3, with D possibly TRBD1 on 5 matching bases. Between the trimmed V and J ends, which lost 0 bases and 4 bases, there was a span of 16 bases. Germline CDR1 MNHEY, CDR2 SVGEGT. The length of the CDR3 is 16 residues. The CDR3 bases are TGTGCCAGCAGTTACTCGGGAAGACAGAGGATATACGAGCAGTACTTC. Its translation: CASSYSGRQRIYEQYF.

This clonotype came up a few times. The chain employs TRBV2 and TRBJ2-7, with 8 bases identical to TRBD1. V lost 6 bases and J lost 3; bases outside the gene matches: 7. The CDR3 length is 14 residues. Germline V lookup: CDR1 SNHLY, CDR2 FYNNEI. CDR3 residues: CASRVEGQVYEQYF. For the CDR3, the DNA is TGTGCCAGCAGAGTCGAGGGACAGGTCTACGAGCAGTACTTC.

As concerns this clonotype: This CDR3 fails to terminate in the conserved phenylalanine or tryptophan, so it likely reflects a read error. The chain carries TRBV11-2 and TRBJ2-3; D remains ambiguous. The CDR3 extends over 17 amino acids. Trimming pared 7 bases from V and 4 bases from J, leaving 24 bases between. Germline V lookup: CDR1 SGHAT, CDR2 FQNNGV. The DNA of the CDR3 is TGTGCCAGCAACTTCTCCCTAAGATCGGTGGGCGCAGATACGCAGTATATT. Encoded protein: CASNFSLRSVGADTQYI.

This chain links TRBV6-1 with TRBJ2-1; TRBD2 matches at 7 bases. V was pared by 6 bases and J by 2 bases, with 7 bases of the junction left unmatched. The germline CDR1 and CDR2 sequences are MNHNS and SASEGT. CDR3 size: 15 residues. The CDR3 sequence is CASRIGRQPYNEQFF. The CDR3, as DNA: TGTGCCAGCAGAATCGGGAGGCAACCCTACAATGAGCAGTTCTTC.

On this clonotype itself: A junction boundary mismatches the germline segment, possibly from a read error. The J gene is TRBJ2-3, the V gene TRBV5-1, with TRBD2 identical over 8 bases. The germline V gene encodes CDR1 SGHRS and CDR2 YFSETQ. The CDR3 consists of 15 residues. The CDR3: CASSLTSGHTDTQYF. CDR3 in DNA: TGTGCCAGCAGCCTCACTAGCGGACATACAGATACGCAGTATTTT.

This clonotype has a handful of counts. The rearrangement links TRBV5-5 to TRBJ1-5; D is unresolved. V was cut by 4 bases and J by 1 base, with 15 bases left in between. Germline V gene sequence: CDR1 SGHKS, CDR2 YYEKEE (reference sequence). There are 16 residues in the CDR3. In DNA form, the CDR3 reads TGTGCCAGCAGCCTCGCGGTTCAAATAAGCAATCAGCCCCAGCATTTT. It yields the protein CASSLAVQISNQPQHF.

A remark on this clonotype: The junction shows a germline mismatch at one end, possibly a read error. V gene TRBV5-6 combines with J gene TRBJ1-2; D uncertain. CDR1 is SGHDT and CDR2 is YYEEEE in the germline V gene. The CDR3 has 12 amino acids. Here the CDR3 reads CTSKWGDYGYTF. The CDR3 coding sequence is TGTACCAGCAAATGGGGAGACTATGGCTACACCTTC. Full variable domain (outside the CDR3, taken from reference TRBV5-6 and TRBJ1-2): DAGVTQSPTHLIKTRGQQVTLRCSPKSGHDTVSWYQQALGQGPQFIFQYYEEEERQRGNFPDRFSGHQFPNYSSELNVNALLLGDSALYLCTSKWGDYGYTFGSGTRLTVV.

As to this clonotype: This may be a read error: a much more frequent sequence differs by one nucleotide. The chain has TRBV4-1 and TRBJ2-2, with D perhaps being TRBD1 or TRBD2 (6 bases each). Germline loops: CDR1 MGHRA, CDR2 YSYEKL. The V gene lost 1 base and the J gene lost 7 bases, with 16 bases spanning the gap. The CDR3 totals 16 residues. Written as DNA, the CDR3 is TGCGCCAGCAGCCAAGGACCCGGGGGCCACATCGGGGAGCTGTTTTTT. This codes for CASSQGPGGHIGELFF.

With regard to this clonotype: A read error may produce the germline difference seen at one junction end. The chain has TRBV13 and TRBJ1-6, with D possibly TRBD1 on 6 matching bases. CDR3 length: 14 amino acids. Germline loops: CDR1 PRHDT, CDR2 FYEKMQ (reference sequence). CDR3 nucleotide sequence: TGTGCCAGCACCTTACAGGGATCTGATTCACCCCTCCACTTT. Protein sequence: CASTLQGSDSPLHF.

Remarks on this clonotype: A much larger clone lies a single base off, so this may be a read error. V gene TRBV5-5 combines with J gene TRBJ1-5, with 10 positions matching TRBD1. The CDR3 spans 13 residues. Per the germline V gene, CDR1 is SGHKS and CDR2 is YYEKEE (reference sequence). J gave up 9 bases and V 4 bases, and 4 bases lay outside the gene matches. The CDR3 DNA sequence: TGTGCCAGCAGCCGACAGGGGGCTCGGCCCCAGCATTTT. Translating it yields CASSRQGARPQHF.

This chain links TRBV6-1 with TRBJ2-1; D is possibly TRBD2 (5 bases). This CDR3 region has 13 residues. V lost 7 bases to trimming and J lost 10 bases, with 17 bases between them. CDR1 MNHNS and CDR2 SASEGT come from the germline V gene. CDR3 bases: TGTGCCAGCACCGAATCCTCGGCGGGCGAGCAGTTCTTC. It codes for CASTESSAGEQFF.

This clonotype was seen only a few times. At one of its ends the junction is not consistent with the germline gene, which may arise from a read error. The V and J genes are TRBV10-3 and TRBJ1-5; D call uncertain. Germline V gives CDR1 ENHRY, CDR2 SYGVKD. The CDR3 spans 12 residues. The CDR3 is CAVSDSNQPQHF. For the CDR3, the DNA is TGTGCCGTCAGTGATTCAAATCAGCCCCAGCATTTT.